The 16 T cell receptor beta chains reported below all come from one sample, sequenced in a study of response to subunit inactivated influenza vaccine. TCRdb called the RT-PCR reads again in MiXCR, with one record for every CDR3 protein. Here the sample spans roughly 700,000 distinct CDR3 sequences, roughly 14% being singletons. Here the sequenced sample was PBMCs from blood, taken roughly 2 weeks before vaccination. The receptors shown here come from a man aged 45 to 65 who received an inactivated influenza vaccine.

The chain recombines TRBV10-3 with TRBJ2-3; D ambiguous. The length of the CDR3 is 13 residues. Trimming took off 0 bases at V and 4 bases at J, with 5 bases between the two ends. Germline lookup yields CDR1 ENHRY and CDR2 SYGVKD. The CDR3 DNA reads TGTGCCATCAGTGAGTCGTTGGCAGATACGCAGTATTTT. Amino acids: CAISESLADTQYF.

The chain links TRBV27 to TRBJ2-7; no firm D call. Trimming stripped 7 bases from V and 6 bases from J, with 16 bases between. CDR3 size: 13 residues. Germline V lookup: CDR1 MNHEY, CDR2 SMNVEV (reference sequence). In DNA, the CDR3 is TGTGCCAGCATTGGCTATCTCCGAGGCGAGCAGTACTTC. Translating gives CASIGYLRGEQYF.

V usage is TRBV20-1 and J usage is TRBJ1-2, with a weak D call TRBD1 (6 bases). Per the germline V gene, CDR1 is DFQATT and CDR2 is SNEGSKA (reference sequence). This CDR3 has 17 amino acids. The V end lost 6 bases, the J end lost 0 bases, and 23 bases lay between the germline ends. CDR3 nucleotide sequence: TGCAGTGCCCCCCCTGGGGGCGGGACATCAGCTAACTATGGCTACACCTTC. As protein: CSAPPGGGTSANYGYTF.

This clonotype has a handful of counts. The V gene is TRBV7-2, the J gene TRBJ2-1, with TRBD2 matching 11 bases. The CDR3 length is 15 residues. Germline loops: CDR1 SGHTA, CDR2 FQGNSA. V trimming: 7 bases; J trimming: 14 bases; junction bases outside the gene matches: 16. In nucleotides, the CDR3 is TGTGCCAGCACCACGGGACAGCGGACTAGCGGGCTAAAGTTCTTC. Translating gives CASTTGQRTSGLKFF.

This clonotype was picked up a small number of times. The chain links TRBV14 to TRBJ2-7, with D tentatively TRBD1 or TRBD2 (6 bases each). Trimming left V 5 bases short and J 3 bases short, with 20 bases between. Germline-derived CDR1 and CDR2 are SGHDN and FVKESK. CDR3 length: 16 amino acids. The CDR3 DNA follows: TGTGCCAGCAGCGAAACTGGGGGGCGCGTCTTCTACGAGCAGTACTTC. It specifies CASSETGGRVFYEQYF.

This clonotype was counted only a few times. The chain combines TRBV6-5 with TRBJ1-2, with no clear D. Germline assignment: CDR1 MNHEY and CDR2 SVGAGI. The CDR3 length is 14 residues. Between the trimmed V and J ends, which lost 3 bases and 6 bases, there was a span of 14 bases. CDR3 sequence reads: CASSYLPDKDGYTF. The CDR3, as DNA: TGTGCCAGCAGTTATCTTCCCGACAAGGATGGCTACACCTTC.

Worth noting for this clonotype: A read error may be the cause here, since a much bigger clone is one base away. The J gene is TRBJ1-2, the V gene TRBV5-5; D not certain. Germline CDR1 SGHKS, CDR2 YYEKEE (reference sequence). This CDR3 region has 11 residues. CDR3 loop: CATSSNYGYTF. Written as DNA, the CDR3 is TGTGCCACCAGCTCGAATTATGGCTACACCTTC. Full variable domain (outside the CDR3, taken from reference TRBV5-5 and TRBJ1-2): DAGVTQSPTHLIKTRGQQVTLRCSPISGHKSVSWYQQVLGQGPQFIFQYYEKEERGRGNFPDRFSARQFPNYSSELNVNALLLGDSALYLCATSSNYGYTFGSGTRLTVV.

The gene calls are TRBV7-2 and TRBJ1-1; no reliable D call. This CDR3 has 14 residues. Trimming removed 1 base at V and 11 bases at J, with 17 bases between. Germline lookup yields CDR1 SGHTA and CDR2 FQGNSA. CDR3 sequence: CASSLGKAPSAAFF. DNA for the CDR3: TGTGCCAGCAGCTTAGGGAAAGCCCCCTCAGCGGCTTTCTTT.

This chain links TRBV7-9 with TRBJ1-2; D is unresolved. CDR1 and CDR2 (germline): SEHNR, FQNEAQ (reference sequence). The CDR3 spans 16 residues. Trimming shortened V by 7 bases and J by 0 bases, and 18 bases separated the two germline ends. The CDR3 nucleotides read TGTGCCAGCACAGCCACGCGGATGGGTACTAACTATGGCTACACCTTC. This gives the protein CASTATRMGTNYGYTF.

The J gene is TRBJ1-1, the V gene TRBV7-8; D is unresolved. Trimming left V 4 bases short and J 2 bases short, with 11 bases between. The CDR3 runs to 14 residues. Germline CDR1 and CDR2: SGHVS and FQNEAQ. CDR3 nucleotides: TGTGCCAGCAGCTCCTCCGAAGTTAACACTGAAGCTTTCTTT. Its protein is CASSSSEVNTEAFF.

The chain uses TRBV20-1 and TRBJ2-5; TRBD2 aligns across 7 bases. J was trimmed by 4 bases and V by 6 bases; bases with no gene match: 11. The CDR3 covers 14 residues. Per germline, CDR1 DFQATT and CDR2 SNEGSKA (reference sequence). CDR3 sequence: CSAHAGTTIETQYF. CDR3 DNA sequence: TGCAGTGCACACGCCGGGACTACCATAGAGACCCAGTACTTC.

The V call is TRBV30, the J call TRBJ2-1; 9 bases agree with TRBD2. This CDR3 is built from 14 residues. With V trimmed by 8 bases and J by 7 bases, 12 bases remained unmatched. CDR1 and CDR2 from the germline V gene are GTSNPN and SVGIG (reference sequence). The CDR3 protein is CARSKGGGGNEQFF. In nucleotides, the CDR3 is TGTGCCCGATCCAAGGGCGGGGGGGGAAATGAGCAGTTCTTC.

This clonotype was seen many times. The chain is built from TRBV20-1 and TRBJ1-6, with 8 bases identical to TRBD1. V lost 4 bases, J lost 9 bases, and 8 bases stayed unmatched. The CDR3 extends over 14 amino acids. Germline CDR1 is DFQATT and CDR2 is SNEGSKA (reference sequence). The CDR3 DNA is TGCAGTGCTACCCTGGACAGGGCGCGTTCACCCCTCCACTTT. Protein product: CSATLDRARSPLHF.

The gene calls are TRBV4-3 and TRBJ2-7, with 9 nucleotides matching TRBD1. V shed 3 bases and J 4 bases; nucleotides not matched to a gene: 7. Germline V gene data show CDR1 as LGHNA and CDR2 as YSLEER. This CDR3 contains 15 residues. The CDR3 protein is CASSQGGTGHYEQYF. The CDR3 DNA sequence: TGCGCCAGCAGCCAGGGTGGGACAGGGCATTACGAGCAGTACTTC.

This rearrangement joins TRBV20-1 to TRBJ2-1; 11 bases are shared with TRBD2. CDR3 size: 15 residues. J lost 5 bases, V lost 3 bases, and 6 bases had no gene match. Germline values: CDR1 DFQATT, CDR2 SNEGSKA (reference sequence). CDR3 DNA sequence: TGCAGTGCTAGTCTCCTAGCGGGAGGAAACAATGAGCAGTTCTTC. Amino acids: CSASLLAGGNNEQFF.

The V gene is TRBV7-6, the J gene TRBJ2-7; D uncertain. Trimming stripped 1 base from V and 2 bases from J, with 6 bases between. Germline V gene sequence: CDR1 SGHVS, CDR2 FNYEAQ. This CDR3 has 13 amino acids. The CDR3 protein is CASSLGATYEQYF. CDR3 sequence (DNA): TGTGCCAGCAGCTTAGGTGCAACCTACGAGCAGTACTTC.